A single sample gave rise to the 2 T cell receptor beta chains below, sequenced in a study of vaccination and CD4 T cells after COVID-19. These TCRs are of unknown antigen specificity. At the Johns Hopkins FTIC core, DNA taken from cultured CD4+ T cells was sequenced by way of the Oncomine TCR Beta short-read assay. In TCRdb, the PCR reads were re-called with MiXCR into one record per CDR3 protein. The sample lists 20,000 or so distinct CDR3 sequences; roughly two fifths were seen once. The treatment: roughly 10-day PBMC culture with coronavirus spike peptide pools or control peptides (ViraFEST assay). Sequences were derived from CD4+ T cells from blood, cultured in vitro, sampled before SARS-CoV-2 vaccination. All receptors derive from a human donor who had recovered from COVID-19.

This clonotype came up a few times. The chain joins TRBV6-5 to TRBJ1-6; D remains unclear. Germline CDR1 and CDR2: MNHEY and SVGAGI. Trimming removed 0 bases from V and 9 bases from J, with 15 bases in between. The CDR3 contains 16 residues. CDR3 bases: TGTGCCAGCAGTTACTCGTATGAGGCCCTTAGTTCACCCCTCCACTTT. Translation gives CASSYSYEALSSPLHF.

The V gene is TRBV7-3, the J gene TRBJ2-2; tentative D call: TRBD1 (5 bases). This CDR3 has 13 amino acids. V was pared by 5 bases and J by 5 bases, with 9 bases between. Germline CDR1 SGHTA, CDR2 FQGTGA. The CDR3 DNA reads as TGTGCCAGCAGCAAGACAGTGACCGGGGAGCTGTTTTTT. This gives the protein CASSKTVTGELFF. The variable domain in full, completed from reference TRBV7-3 and TRBJ2-2, reads GAGVSQTPSNKVTEKGKYVELRCDPISGHTALYWYRQSLGQGPEFLIYFQGTGAADDSGLPNDRFFAVRPEGSVSTLKIQRTERGDSAVYLCASSKTVTGELFFGEGSRLTVL.